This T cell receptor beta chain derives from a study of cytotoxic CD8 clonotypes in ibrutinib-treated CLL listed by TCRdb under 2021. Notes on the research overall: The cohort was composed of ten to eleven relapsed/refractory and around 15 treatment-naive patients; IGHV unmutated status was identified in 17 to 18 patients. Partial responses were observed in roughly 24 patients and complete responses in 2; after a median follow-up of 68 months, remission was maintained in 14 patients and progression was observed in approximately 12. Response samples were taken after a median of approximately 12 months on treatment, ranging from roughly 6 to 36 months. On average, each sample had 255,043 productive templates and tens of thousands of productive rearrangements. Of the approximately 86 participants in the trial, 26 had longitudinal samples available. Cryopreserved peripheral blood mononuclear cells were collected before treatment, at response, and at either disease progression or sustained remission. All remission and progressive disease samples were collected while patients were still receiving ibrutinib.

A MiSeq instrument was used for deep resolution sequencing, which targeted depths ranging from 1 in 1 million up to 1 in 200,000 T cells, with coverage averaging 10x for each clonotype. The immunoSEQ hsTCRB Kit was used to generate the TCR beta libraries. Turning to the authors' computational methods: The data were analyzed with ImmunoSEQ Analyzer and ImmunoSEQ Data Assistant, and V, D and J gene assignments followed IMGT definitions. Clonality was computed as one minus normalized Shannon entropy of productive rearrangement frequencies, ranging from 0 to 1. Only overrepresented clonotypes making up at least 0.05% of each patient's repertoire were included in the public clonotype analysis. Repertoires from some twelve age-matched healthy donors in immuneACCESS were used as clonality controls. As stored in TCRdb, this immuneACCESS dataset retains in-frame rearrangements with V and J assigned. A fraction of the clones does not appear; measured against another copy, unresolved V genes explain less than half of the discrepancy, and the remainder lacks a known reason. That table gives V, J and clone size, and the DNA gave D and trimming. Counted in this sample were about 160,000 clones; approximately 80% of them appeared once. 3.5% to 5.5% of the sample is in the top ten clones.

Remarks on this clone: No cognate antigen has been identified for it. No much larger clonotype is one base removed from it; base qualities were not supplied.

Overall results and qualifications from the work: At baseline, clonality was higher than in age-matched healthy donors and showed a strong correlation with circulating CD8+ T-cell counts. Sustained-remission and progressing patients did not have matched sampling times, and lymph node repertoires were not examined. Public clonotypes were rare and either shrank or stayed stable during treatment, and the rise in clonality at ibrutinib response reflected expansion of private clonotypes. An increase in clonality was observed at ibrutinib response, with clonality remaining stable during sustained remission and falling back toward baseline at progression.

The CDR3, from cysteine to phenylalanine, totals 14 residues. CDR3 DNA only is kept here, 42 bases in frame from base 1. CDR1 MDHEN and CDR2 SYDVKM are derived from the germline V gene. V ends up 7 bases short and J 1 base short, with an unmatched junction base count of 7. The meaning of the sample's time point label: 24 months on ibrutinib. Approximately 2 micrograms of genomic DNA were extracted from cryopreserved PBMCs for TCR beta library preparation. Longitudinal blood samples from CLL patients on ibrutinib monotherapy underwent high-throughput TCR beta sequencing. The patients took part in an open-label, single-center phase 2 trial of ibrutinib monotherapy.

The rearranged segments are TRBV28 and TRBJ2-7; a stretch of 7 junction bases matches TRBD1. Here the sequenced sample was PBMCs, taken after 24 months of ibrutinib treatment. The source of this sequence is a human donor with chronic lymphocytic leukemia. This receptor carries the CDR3 CASIRPGGSYEQYF. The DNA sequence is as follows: TGTGCCAGCATTCGGCCAGGGGGTTCCTACGAGCAGTACTTC.